Listed below are T cell receptor beta chains from one sample, sequenced in a study of cytomegalovirus exposure and HLA in healthy donors. Sequencing used immunoSEQ multiplex PCR; TCRdb keeps in-frame clones, though not all of them. This table holds some 150,000 clones, 88% found once. Specimen: PBMCs. Receptors were obtained from a man aged 18 to 30 in good health and CMV-seronegative. Each CDR3 is given with its conserved first and last residue. The D gene is left open where the match is weak. The size entry is marked missing in some rows and otherwise reads once, few, many or a size class.

CDR3 DNA	CDR3 protein	D gene	clone size	V gene	J gene
TGTGCCTGGAGTACGCAGGGTCCAGATACGCAGTATTTT	CAWSTQGPDTQYF	NA	NA	TRBV30	TRBJ2-3
TGTGCCTGGCTCCGGACAGATACGCAGTATTTT	CAWLRTDTQYF	NA	NA	TRBV30	TRBJ2-3
TGTGCCTGGAGCGGGGGGTTTGGCACTGAAGCTTTCTTT	CAWSGGFGTEAFF	NA	NA	TRBV30	TRBJ1-1
TGTGCCAGCAGTTACTCTGGACAATTGCGAAAGGGGGAGCAGTACTTC	CASSYSGQLRKGEQYF	NA	NA	TRBV6-6	TRBJ2-7
TGTGCCAGCAGTTACCGCGGCGGAGCGACCTACGAGCAGTACTTC	CASSYRGGATYEQYF	NA	NA	TRBV6-5	TRBJ2-7
TGTGCCAGCAGACCCAGGGGTGGGGTTAACGAGCAGTACTTC	CASRPRGGVNEQYF	NA	NA	TRBV28	TRBJ2-7
TGCAGCGTTGAAGCGGCGTCCTCGGGCACTGAAGCTTTCTTT	CSVEAASSGTEAFF	NA	once	TRBV29-1	TRBJ1-1
TGTGCCAGCAGCCTGGGACAGGCCCCCTACAATGAGCAGTTCTTC	CASSLGQAPYNEQFF	TRBD1	NA	TRBV28	TRBJ2-1
TGTGCCAGCAGCCCTAAGGAGTACGTGGCGAACACCGGGGAGCTGTTTTTT	CASSPKEYVANTGELFF	NA	NA	TRBV27	TRBJ2-2
TGTGCCAGTAGTATAGGGGACAGGGGGTTCCAGAATGAGCAGTTCTTC	CASSIGDRGFQNEQFF	TRBD1	once	TRBV19	TRBJ2-1
TGTGCCAGCAGTGTCACCCAGGGGGCCGCTCAGCCCCAGCATTTT	CASSVTQGAAQPQHF	TRBD1	NA	TRBV6-1	TRBJ1-5
TGCAGCGCCGAATTGACAGATTATGAAGCTTTCTTT	CSAELTDYEAFF	NA	once	TRBV29-1	TRBJ1-1
TGCGCCAGCAGAATAAAAATCGGGACAGGGTCTGAAGCTTTCTTT	CASRIKIGTGSEAFF	TRBD1	NA	TRBV4-1	TRBJ1-1
TGCGCCAGCAGCTCCAATAGGGGGGGAGCTAATGAAAAACTGTTTTTT	CASSSNRGGANEKLFF	NA	NA	TRBV5-1	TRBJ1-4
TGTGCCAGCAGCCCGCAGGGGAGCTCCTACGAGCAGTACTTC	CASSPQGSSYEQYF	NA	NA	TRBV5-4	TRBJ2-7
TGTGCCAGCGACGAACTAGCGGGAACTGAGCAGTTCTTC	CASDELAGTEQFF	TRBD2	NA	TRBV2	TRBJ2-1
TGTGCCAGCAGCTTGGGGGACATTTCCCCTGATGGCTACACCTTC	CASSLGDISPDGYTF	NA	NA	TRBV5-4	TRBJ1-2
TGTGCCAGCAGCGTAGCGGGGGGCTCCTACAATGAGCAGTTCTTC	CASSVAGGSYNEQFF	TRBD2	NA	TRBV5-4	TRBJ2-1
TGTGCCAGCAGCTTCGTAGCCGGCCATGAGCAGTTCTTC	CASSFVAGHEQFF	NA	NA	TRBV5-6	TRBJ2-1
TGTGCCAGCAGCCAAGGGAGAGGGCGCAATCAGCCCCAGCATTTT	CASSQGRGRNQPQHF	NA	NA	TRBV4-2	TRBJ1-5
TGTGCCAGCAGCTTATTAGGGCTTGTGAGCGGGAGCTCCTACAATGAGCAGTTCTTC	CASSLLGLVSGSSYNEQFF	TRBD2	NA	TRBV7-9	TRBJ2-1
TGTGCCAGCAGGACTGGTTACGAGCAGTACTTC	CASRTGYEQYF	NA	few	TRBV6-1	TRBJ2-7
TGTGCCAGCAGTTGGACTAGCGGGGGGGCCGATGAGCAGTTCTTC	CASSWTSGGADEQFF	TRBD2	once	TRBV27	TRBJ2-1
TGTGCCAGCAGTGATCGAGGAAACAATGAGCAGTTCTTC	CASSDRGNNEQFF	NA	NA	TRBV6-1	TRBJ2-1
TGTGCCAGCATAACAGGGCGAGTTGACACTGAAGCTTTCTTT	CASITGRVDTEAFF	NA	NA	TRBV13	TRBJ1-1
TGCGCCAGCAGCTTGGGAGACAGGGACATTTCTGAAGCTTTCTTT	CASSLGDRDISEAFF	TRBD1	once	TRBV5-1	TRBJ1-1
TGTGCCACCAGCAGTAAACAGGGACAGGGCACTGAAGCTTTCTTT	CATSSKQGQGTEAFF	TRBD1	once	TRBV15	TRBJ1-1
TGTGCCAGCAGTTCGACGGGAGGAGGAAACTATGGCTACACCTTC	CASSSTGGGNYGYTF	NA	NA	TRBV28	TRBJ1-2
TGTGCCAGCAGTTTATCTCTAGCGGGTGGAGAATACGAGCAGTACTTC	CASSLSLAGGEYEQYF	TRBD2	once	TRBV28	TRBJ2-7
TGTGCCAGCAGCTTAGAGACAGGAGTGGAGACTGAAGCTTTCTTT	CASSLETGVETEAFF	NA	NA	TRBV7-9	TRBJ1-1
TGTGCCAGCAGCACGGGACTTCGTAAAGAGACCCAGTACTTC	CASSTGLRKETQYF	NA	NA	TRBV13	TRBJ2-5